Following are 7 T cell receptor beta chains from one sample sequenced in a study of cytomegalovirus exposure and HLA in healthy donors. It was with 60 Vbeta and 13 Jbeta primers that the PCR ran. Sequencing was performed with immunoSEQ multiplex PCR; in TCRdb, only in-frame clones are kept and a portion is missing. The table has over 150,000 clones, 70% to 80% seen once. Sequences were obtained from PBMCs. These TCRs come from a man younger than 40 in good health and CMV-seropositive.

This chain links TRBV4-1 with TRBJ2-7; D is perhaps TRBD1 (6 bases). CDR1 and CDR2 (germline): MGHRA, YSYEKL. CDR3 length equals 14 residues. V was cut by 0 bases and J by 3 bases, with 9 bases left in between. In nucleotides, the CDR3 is TGCGCCAGCAGCCAAGATCCCAGGGGCTACGAGCAGTACTTC. Translated: CASSQDPRGYEQYF.

The chain employs TRBV6-4 and TRBJ1-6, with a weak D call TRBD1 (5 bases). The V end was cut by 6 bases, the J end by 3 bases, with 15 bases between. The CDR3 length is 16 residues. CDR1 and CDR2 (germline): MRHNA, SNTAGT. This CDR3 is CASREAPGNYNSPLHF. The CDR3 coding sequence is TGTGCCAGCAGAGAAGCCCCAGGGAACTATAATTCACCCCTCCACTTT.

The chain joins TRBV7-9 to TRBJ2-3, with D perhaps matching TRBD1 (5 bases). Germline V CDR1 and CDR2: SEHNR, FQNEAQ (reference sequence). V was shortened by 3 bases and J by 3 bases, with 10 bases between the two germline ends. The CDR3 runs 14 residues. CDR3 nucleotides: TGTGCCAGCAGCTTCCGGACATTGACAGATACGCAGTATTTT. Translated: CASSFRTLTDTQYF. Complete variable domain (other parts from reference TRBV7-9 and TRBJ2-3): DTGVSQNPRHKITKRGQNVTFRCDPISEHNRLYWYRQTLGQGPEFLTYFQNEAQLEKSRLLSDRFSAERPKGSFSTLEIQRTEQGDSAMYLCASSFRTLTDTQYFGPGTRLTVL.

The chain carries TRBV4-2 and TRBJ2-7, with D hard to call. Trimming took off 0 bases at V and 3 bases at J, with 3 bases between the two ends. Per the germline V gene, CDR1 is LGHNA and CDR2 is YNFKEQ. This CDR3 is 12 amino acids long. This CDR3 is CASSQDRYEQYF. CDR3 nucleotide sequence: TGTGCCAGCAGCCAAGACCGCTACGAGCAGTACTTC.

The CDR3 region has the DNA TGTGCCAGAAGCTTGGCTCTTGGACAGGGCGCTGAAGCTTTCTTT. Translating it yields CARSLALGQGAEAFF. V and J are TRBV5-3 and TRBJ1-1; 8 nucleotides agree with TRBD1. TRBV5-3 is annotated as an ORF whose role is uncertain. The CDR3 covers 15 residues. Germline trimming cut 0 bases from V and 6 bases from J; bases unmatched to any gene: 7.

The V call is TRBV28, the J call TRBJ2-4; D gene ambiguous. Trimming cost V 7 bases and J 0 bases, with 16 bases left between them. The CDR3 is made up of 16 amino acids. Germline lookup yields CDR1 MDHEN and CDR2 SYDVKM. The DNA of the CDR3 is TGTGCCAGCACTCCCTCGGCGGCACTAGCCAAAAACATTCAGTACTTC. Its translation is CASTPSAALAKNIQYF.

The chain combines TRBV18 with TRBJ1-1; D might be TRBD1 (6 bases). The V end lost 6 bases, the J end lost 1 base, and 24 bases lay between the germline ends. This CDR3 comprises 18 residues. The germline CDR1 and CDR2 sequences are KGHSH and LQKENI. The chain's CDR3 is CASSYQMLTGTSNTEAFF. The CDR3 region has the DNA TGTGCCAGCTCGTACCAAATGTTAACCGGGACATCGAACACTGAAGCTTTCTTT.